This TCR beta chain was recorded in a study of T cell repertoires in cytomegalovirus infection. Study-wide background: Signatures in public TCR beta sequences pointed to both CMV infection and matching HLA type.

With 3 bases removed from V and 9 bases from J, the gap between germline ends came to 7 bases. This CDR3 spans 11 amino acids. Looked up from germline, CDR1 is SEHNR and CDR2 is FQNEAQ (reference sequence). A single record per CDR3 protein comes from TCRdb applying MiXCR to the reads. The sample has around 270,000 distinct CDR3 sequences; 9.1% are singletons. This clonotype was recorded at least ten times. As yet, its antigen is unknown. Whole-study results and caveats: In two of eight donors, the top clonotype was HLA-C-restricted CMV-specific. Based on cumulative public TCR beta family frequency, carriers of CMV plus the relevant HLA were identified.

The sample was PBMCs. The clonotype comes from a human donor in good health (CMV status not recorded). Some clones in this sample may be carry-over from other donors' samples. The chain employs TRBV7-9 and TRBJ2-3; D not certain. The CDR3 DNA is TGTGCCAGCAGCTTTGAGAGGACGCAGTATTTT. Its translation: CASSFERTQYF.